The 32 T cell receptor beta chains below were found in one sample sequenced in a study of PD-L1 blockade in urothelial cancer. The time point here: pretreatment peripheral blood. The data were produced by immunoSEQ multiplex PCR, yet TCRdb's version contains in-frame clones alone and is incomplete. The sample includes approximately 86,000 clones, roughly 80% seen only once; the top ten take about 6.9%. This specimen was PBMCs, taken around atezolizumab (anti-PD-L1) treatment. All receptors derive from a man in his forties with urothelial cancer.

This clone was counted a single time. J is TRBJ2-7 and V is TRBV5-4, with D uncertain. CDR1 and CDR2 from the germline V gene are SGHNT and YYREEE (reference sequence). This CDR3 is built from 13 residues. The V and J ends lost 1 base and 3 bases respectively, with 8 bases between them. CDR3 in amino acids: CASSLPGGYEQYF. DNA of the CDR3: TGTGCCAGCAGCTTGCCAGGTGGCTACGAGCAGTACTTC.

The V gene is TRBV28, the J gene TRBJ1-1; 7 bases agree with TRBD1. Looked up from germline, CDR1 is MDHEN and CDR2 is SYDVKM. This CDR3 has 13 residues. Trimming took 8 bases from V and 1 from J; bases not matched to a gene: 4. In DNA form, the CDR3 reads TGTGCCAGCCGAGGACAGGCGAACACTGAAGCTTTCTTT. Translated: CASRGQANTEAFF.

The chain is built from TRBV15 and TRBJ2-7; possible D gene TRBD2, 5 bases. This CDR3 is 15 amino acids long. Germline CDR1 is LNHNV and CDR2 is YYDKDF (reference sequence). Trimming left V 1 base short and J 5 bases short, with 15 bases between. The CDR3 DNA follows: TGTGCCACCAGCAGAGTGGGTGGGAGTTATAACGAGCAGTACTTC. This codes for CATSRVGGSYNEQYF. Full variable domain (rest looked up from reference TRBV15 and TRBJ2-7): DAMVIQNPRYQVTQFGKPVTLSCSQTLNHNVMYWYQQKSSQAPKLLFHYYDKDFNNEADTPDNFQSRRPNTSFCFLDIRSPGLGDTAMYLCATSRVGGSYNEQYFGPGTRLTVT.

The chain has TRBV5-4 and TRBJ1-2; D is unresolved. The CDR3 is 13 amino acids. V shed 4 bases and J shed 1 base, with 8 bases lying between them. Germline CDR1 is SGHNT and CDR2 is YYREEE (reference sequence). In DNA form, the CDR3 reads TGTGCCAGCAGCCAAAACTATAACTATGGCTACACCTTC. Amino acid sequence: CASSQNYNYGYTF.

The chain uses TRBV6-4 and TRBJ2-1, with no clear D. Germline CDR1 MRHNA, CDR2 SNTAGT. V was clipped by 0 bases and J by 0 bases, with 9 bases between them. The CDR3 runs 16 residues. Here the CDR3 reads CASSDSASRSYNEQFF. CDR3 nucleotide sequence: TGTGCCAGCAGTGACTCGGCTAGTCGCTCCTACAATGAGCAGTTCTTC.

The genes are TRBV5-4 and TRBJ2-1; D is unresolved. This CDR3 has 15 residues. The germline V gene encodes CDR1 SGHNT and CDR2 YYREEE (reference sequence). V was trimmed by 2 bases and J by 5 bases, leaving 14 bases between them. The CDR3 DNA is TGTGCCAGCAGCTTCGGCACCCGTGGAGACAATGAGCAGTTCTTC. Amino acids: CASSFGTRGDNEQFF. The variable domain in full, with the rest retrieved from reference TRBV5-4 and TRBJ2-1, is ETGVTQSPTHLIKTRGQQVTLRCSSQSGHNTVSWYQQALGQGPQFIFQYYREEENGRGNFPPRFSGLQFPNYSSELNVNALELDDSALYLCASSFGTRGDNEQFFGPGTRLTVL.

The V call is TRBV11-2, the J call TRBJ2-7; D is possibly TRBD1 (6 bases). This CDR3 has 15 amino acids. The V end lost 1 base, the J end lost 7 bases, and 17 bases lay between the germline ends. CDR1 is SGHAT and CDR2 is FQNNGV in the germline V gene. The CDR3 is CASSLVAGGAWEQYF. CDR3 sequence (DNA): TGTGCCAGCAGCTTAGTAGCTGGGGGCGCGTGGGAGCAGTACTTC.

The V call is TRBV5-1, the J call TRBJ1-4; TRBD1 aligns across 9 bases. V was pared by 4 bases and J by 3 bases, with 7 bases of the junction left unmatched. The CDR3 runs to 16 residues. The germline V gene has CDR1 SGHRS and CDR2 YFSETQ. The CDR3, as DNA: TGCGCCAGCAGCCCTGGGACAGGGCAAGCTAATGAAAAACTGTTTTTT. Its translation: CASSPGTGQANEKLFF.

The chain joins TRBV15 to TRBJ2-3, with D unclear. CDR1 is LNHNV and CDR2 is YYDKDF in the germline V gene (reference sequence). CDR3 length: 15 amino acids. Between the trimmed V and J ends, which lost 3 bases and 2 bases, there was a span of 12 bases. The CDR3 DNA reads as TGTGCCACCAGCAGTACGAGAACAGACACAGATACGCAGTATTTT. As protein: CATSSTRTDTDTQYF. Full variable domain (missing parts from reference TRBV15 and TRBJ2-3): DAMVIQNPRYQVTQFGKPVTLSCSQTLNHNVMYWYQQKSSQAPKLLFHYYDKDFNNEADTPDNFQSRRPNTSFCFLDIRSPGLGDTAMYLCATSSTRTDTDTQYFGPGTRLTVL.

This chain joins TRBV1 and TRBJ2-7; the DNA was not compared with TRBD1, the D call given in the table. TRBV1 is given as a pseudogene. The CDR3 runs to 16 residues. Here the CDR3 reads CTSSQDRRRGLYEQYF. CDR3 coding DNA: TGCACCAGCAGCCAAGATCGAAGAAGGGGGCTGTACGAGCAGTACTTC.

The chain couples TRBV25-1 to TRBJ2-1; D gene unclear. Trimming cost V 1 base and J 8 bases, with 9 bases left between them. The CDR3 runs to 13 residues. Per the germline V gene, CDR1 is MGHDK and CDR2 is SYGVNS. CDR3 nucleotide sequence: TGTGCCAGCAGTGAATCAATTGTCCATGAGCAGTTCTTC. This codes for CASSESIVHEQFF.

The J gene is TRBJ2-1, the V gene TRBV11-3; D is undetermined. Germline-derived CDR1 and CDR2 are SGHNT and YENEEA. The CDR3 consists of 14 residues. The V end lost 1 base, the J end lost 4 bases, and 8 bases lay between the germline ends. The DNA of the CDR3 is TGTGCCAGCAGCTTAGGGGTAGCTTACAATGAGCAGTTCTTC. Its translation: CASSLGVAYNEQFF.

V and J are TRBV6-5 and TRBJ1-1, with 8 bases identical to TRBD1. CDR1 MNHEY and CDR2 SVGAGI come from the germline V gene. After removal of 8 bases from V and 6 bases from J, the junction contained 11 bases not matched to a gene. This CDR3 has 14 amino acids. The DNA for the CDR3 is TGTGCCAGCCGTAGCCAGGACAGGGTCGCTGAAGCTTTCTTT. This sequence encodes CASRSQDRVAEAFF.

V is TRBV7-3 and J is TRBJ1-2, with no clear D. The CDR3 totals 13 residues. Between the trimmed V and J ends, which lost 3 bases and 8 bases, there was a span of 13 bases. Germline V gives CDR1 SGHTA, CDR2 FQGTGA. The CDR3 here is CASSLRDGRGYTF. The CDR3 coding sequence is TGTGCCAGCAGCTTGCGGGATGGTAGAGGCTACACCTTC.

The chain joins TRBV9 to TRBJ2-4; a weak D match, TRBD1 (5 bases). The V end was cut by 0 bases, the J end by 9 bases, with 16 bases between. Germline CDR1 SGDLS, CDR2 YYNGEE. The CDR3 totals 15 residues. The CDR3 spells CASSVAGQGGGIQYF. DNA for the CDR3: TGTGCCAGCAGCGTAGCGGGCCAGGGTGGTGGCATTCAGTACTTC.

This chain uses TRBV6-5 with TRBJ1-5; D may be TRBD1 (5 bases). Trimming took 2 bases from V and 9 from J, leaving 17 bases between them. CDR1 and CDR2 (germline): MNHEY, SVGAGI. The CDR3 contains 15 residues. The CDR3: CASSYGDPGLWPQHF. As DNA, the CDR3 is TGTGCCAGCAGTTACGGAGACCCAGGGCTGTGGCCCCAGCATTTT.

This chain links TRBV18 with TRBJ1-1; the match to TRBD1 covers 9 bases. CDR3 length equals 13 residues. V trimming: 3 bases; J trimming: 12 bases; junction bases outside the gene matches: 8. Germline CDR1 reads KGHSH; CDR2 reads LQKENI. This chain's CDR3 is CASSPLGQGAPFF. The CDR3 coding sequence is TGTGCCAGCTCACCGCTGGGACAGGGTGCACCTTTCTTT.

The rearrangement links TRBV7-2 to TRBJ2-7; tentative D call: TRBD2 (6 bases). V was trimmed by 6 bases and J by 1 base, leaving 19 bases between them. Germline lookup yields CDR1 SGHTA and CDR2 FQGNSA. The CDR3 is 16 amino acids. The CDR3 sequence: CASRPSGASVSYEQYF. The CDR3 bases are TGTGCCAGCAGACCCTCCGGGGCTAGCGTATCCTACGAGCAGTACTTC.

The chain has TRBV5-4 and TRBJ2-3; 11 bases fit TRBD2. This CDR3 is 16 amino acids long. J lost 5 bases, V lost 4 bases, and 9 bases had no gene match. Germline assignment: CDR1 SGHNT and CDR2 YYREEE (reference sequence). CDR3 bases: TGTGCCAGCAGCGCTATAGCGGGAGGGGAGGGAGATACGCAGTATTTT. Protein product: CASSAIAGGEGDTQYF.

This sequence joins TRBV7-9 and TRBJ1-1; D is uncertain. Trimming took off 7 bases at V and 5 bases at J, with 20 bases between the two ends. Germline CDR1 SEHNR, CDR2 FQNEAQ (reference sequence). CDR3 length equals 15 residues. The CDR3 bases are TGTGCCAGCACTACGGGAGGTGCTCGTAATACTGAAGCTTTCTTT. This codes for CASTTGGARNTEAFF.

This clone has only one observation. Because the CDR3's place on the DNA is in doubt, the DNA is left out and the CDR3 is given as listed by TCRdb. This chain joins TRBV28 and TRBJ2-1; TRBD2 is taken as the D call from the table, unchecked against the DNA. Per germline, CDR1 MDHEN and CDR2 SYDVKM. Counting both end residues, the CDR3 totals 12 amino acids. The CDR3 spells CASSTSRDEQFF.

This chain links TRBV5-1 with TRBJ1-1; D is unresolved. Germline CDR1 SGHRS, CDR2 YFSETQ. This CDR3 contains 14 residues. With 1 base removed from V and 1 base from J, the gap between germline ends came to 8 bases. CDR3 in amino acids: CASSLKGENTEAFF. The DNA of the CDR3 is TGCGCCAGCAGCTTGAAAGGAGAGAACACTGAAGCTTTCTTT.

The chain recombines TRBV15 with TRBJ2-1; 8 bases agree with TRBD1. Germline-derived CDR1 and CDR2 are LNHNV and YYDKDF (reference sequence). The CDR3 is 14 amino acids. V shed 1 base and J 4 bases; nucleotides not matched to a gene: 0. CDR3 in amino acids: CATSRGTGYNEQFF. For the CDR3, the DNA is TGTGCCACCAGCAGAGGGACAGGGTACAATGAGCAGTTCTTC. Combining the CDR3 with reference TRBV15 and TRBJ2-1 gives the whole variable domain DAMVIQNPRYQVTQFGKPVTLSCSQTLNHNVMYWYQQKSSQAPKLLFHYYDKDFNNEADTPDNFQSRRPNTSFCFLDIRSPGLGDTAMYLCATSRGTGYNEQFFGPGTRLTVL.

J is TRBJ2-5 and V is TRBV7-9, with D perhaps matching TRBD2 (6 bases). V lost 4 bases and J lost 5, with 14 bases in between. Germline assignment: CDR1 SEHNR and CDR2 FQNEAQ (reference sequence). The CDR3 has 14 amino acids. This CDR3 is CASSSTGGIETQYF. CDR3 nucleotides: TGTGCCAGCAGCTCGACCGGGGGAATCGAGACCCAGTACTTC.

V gene TRBV2 combines with J gene TRBJ2-2; 10 nucleotides line up with TRBD1. V shed 4 bases and J 0 bases; nucleotides not matched to a gene: 2. Germline V gene lookup returns CDR1 SNHLY and CDR2 FYNNEI. The CDR3 is 16 amino acids. The CDR3 reads CASSVGTGANTGELFF. In DNA form, the CDR3 reads TGTGCCAGCAGTGTCGGGACAGGGGCGAACACCGGGGAGCTGTTTTTT. The full variable domain, rest sourced from reference TRBV2 and TRBJ2-2, is EPEVTQTPSHQVTQMGQEVILRCVPISNHLYFYWYRQILGQKVEFLVSFYNNEISEKSEIFDDQFSVERPDGSNFTLKIRSTKLEDSAMYFCASSVGTGANTGELFFGEGSRLTVL.

This chain joins TRBV2 and TRBJ2-1; 11 nucleotides agree with TRBD2. Germline values: CDR1 SNHLY, CDR2 FYNNEI. Trimming took 5 bases from V and 4 from J; bases not matched to a gene: 4. The CDR3 is 15 amino acids. The chain's CDR3 is CASSQTSGGYNEQFF. The CDR3 DNA is TGTGCCAGCAGTCAAACTAGCGGGGGTTACAATGAGCAGTTCTTC.

The V call is TRBV6-6, the J call TRBJ2-3, with D possibly being TRBD1 (6 bases). V lost 0 bases, J lost 5 bases, and 12 bases lay in between. The CDR3 contains 15 residues. CDR1 is MNHNY, CDR2 SVGAGI, per germline (reference sequence). The CDR3 DNA reads as TGTGCCAGCAGTTACTCGATACGAGGGGGAGATACGCAGTATTTT. Amino acid sequence: CASSYSIRGGDTQYF.

V is TRBV9 and J is TRBJ1-1, with a possible D match to TRBD1 (5 bases). Per germline, CDR1 SGDLS and CDR2 YYNGEE. Trimming removed 0 bases at V and 3 bases at J, with 9 bases between. The CDR3 sequence is 14 residues long. The chain's CDR3 is CASSVGQKDTEAFF. The CDR3, as DNA: TGTGCCAGCAGCGTAGGACAGAAGGACACTGAAGCTTTCTTT.

This clone has only a few counts. Here the CDR3 DNA reads TGTGCCAGCAGCTTTGAGGGTGACTCGAACTATGGCTACACCTTC. It encodes CASSFEGDSNYGYTF. This rearrangement joins TRBV5-6 to TRBJ1-2; D is ambiguous. V dropped 2 bases and J dropped 2 bases, with 13 bases sitting between them. This CDR3 is 15 amino acids long. Germline V gene data show CDR1 as SGHDT and CDR2 as YYEEEE.

The chain carries TRBV28 and TRBJ1-3; 7 nucleotides match TRBD1. CDR1 is MDHEN and CDR2 is SYDVKM in the germline V gene. This CDR3 has 16 residues. J lost 0 bases, V lost 2 bases, and 4 bases had no gene match. The CDR3 loop reads CASSLPRDSSGNTIYF. The CDR3 DNA reads as TGTGCCAGCAGTTTACCCCGGGACAGCTCTGGAAACACCATATATTTT. The whole variable domain, remainder taken from reference TRBV28 and TRBJ1-3, is DVKVTQSSRYLVKRTGEKVFLECVQDMDHENMFWYRQDPGLGLRLIYFSYDVKMKEKGDIPEGYSVSREKKERFSLILESASTNQTSMYLCASSLPRDSSGNTIYFGEGSWLTVV.

The CDR3 sequence: CASSHSQPVYTDTQYF. The CDR3 nucleotides are TGTGCCAGCAGCCATTCACAGCCGGTATACACAGATACGCAGTATTTT. V and J are TRBV5-5 and TRBJ2-3; the D is unclear. Trimming stripped 4 bases from V and 2 bases from J, with 17 bases between. The germline gives CDR1 SGHKS, CDR2 YYEKEE (reference sequence). The CDR3 extends over 16 amino acids.

The chain joins TRBV28 to TRBJ1-1, with TRBD1 as a possible D gene (5 bases). The V gene lost 6 bases and the J gene lost 1 base, with 15 bases spanning the gap. The CDR3 length is 15 residues. From germline, CDR1 is MDHEN and CDR2 SYDVKM. The CDR3 loop is CASSPPGGGNTEAFF. CDR3 DNA sequence: TGTGCCAGCAGCCCGCCCGGGGGTGGGAACACTGAAGCTTTCTTT.